Given below is one TCR beta chain in context. This sample stems from a study of T cell changes during pregnancy in multiple sclerosis. This CDR3 region has 15 residues. From germline, CDR1 is SQVTM and CDR2 ANQGSEA. Trimming pared 5 bases from V and 0 bases from J, leaving 14 bases between. The data were produced by immunoSEQ multiplex PCR, yet TCRdb's version contains in-frame clones alone and is incomplete. The profile shows roughly 42,000 clones, 91% of them singletons. The input for sequencing was CD4+ T cells from peripheral blood mononuclear cells, taken before pregnancy. V usage is TRBV29-1 and J usage is TRBJ2-4; D not certain. This sequence originates from a female donor with multiple sclerosis, enrolled in a pregnancy study. The CDR3 reads CSVQTGQVAKNIQYF. The CDR3 DNA is TGCAGCGTTCAAACCGGTCAGGTAGCCAAAAACATTCAGTACTTC. Full variable domain (outside the CDR3, taken from reference TRBV29-1 and TRBJ2-4): SAVISQKPSRDICQRGTSLTIQCQVDSQVTMMFWYRQQPGQSLTLIATANQGSEATYESGFVIDKFPISRPNLTFSTLTVSNMSPEDSSIYLCSVQTGQVAKNIQYFGAGTRLSVL.